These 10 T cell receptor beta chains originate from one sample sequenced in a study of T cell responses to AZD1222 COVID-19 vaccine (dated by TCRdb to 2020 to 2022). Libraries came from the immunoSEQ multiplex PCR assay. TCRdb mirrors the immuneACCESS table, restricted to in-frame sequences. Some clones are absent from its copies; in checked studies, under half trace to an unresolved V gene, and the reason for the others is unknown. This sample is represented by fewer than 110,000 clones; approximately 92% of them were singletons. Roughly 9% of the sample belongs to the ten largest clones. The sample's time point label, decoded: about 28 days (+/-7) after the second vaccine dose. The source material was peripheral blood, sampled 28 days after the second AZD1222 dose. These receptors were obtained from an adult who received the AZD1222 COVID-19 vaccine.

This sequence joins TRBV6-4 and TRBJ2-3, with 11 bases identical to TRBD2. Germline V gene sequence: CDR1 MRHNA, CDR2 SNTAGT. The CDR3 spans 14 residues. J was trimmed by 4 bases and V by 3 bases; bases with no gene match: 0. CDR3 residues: CASSETSGADTQYF. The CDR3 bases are TGTGCCAGCAGTGAGACTAGCGGGGCAGATACGCAGTATTTT.

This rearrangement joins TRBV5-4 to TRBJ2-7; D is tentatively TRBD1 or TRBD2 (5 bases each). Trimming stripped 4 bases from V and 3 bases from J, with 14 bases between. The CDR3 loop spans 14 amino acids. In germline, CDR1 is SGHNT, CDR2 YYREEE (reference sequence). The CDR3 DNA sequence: TGTGCCAGCAGCCCTCGTTCTGGGGGCTACGAGCAGTACTTC. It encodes CASSPRSGGYEQYF.

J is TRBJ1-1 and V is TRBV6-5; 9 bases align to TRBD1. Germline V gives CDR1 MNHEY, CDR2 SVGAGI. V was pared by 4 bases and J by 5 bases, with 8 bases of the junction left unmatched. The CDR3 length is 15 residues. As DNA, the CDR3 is TGTGCCAGCAGTTGGGAACAGGGGGCGACAACTGAAGCTTTCTTT. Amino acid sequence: CASSWEQGATTEAFF.

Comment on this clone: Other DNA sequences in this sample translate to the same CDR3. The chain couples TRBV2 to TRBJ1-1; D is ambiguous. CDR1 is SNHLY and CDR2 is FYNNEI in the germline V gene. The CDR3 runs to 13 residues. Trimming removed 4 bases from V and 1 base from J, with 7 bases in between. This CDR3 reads CASSVSGNTEAFF. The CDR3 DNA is TGTGCCAGCAGTGTATCCGGGAACACTGAAGCTTTCTTT.

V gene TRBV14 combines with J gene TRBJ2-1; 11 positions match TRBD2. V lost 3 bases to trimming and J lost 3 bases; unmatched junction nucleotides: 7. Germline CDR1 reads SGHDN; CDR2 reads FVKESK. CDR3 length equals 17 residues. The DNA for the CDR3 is TGTGCCAGCAGCCACAGGACTAGCGGGTACCTCTACAATGAGCAGTTCTTC. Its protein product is CASSHRTSGYLYNEQFF. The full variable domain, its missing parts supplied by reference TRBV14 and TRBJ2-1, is EAGVTQFPSHSVIEKGQTVTLRCDPISGHDNLYWYRRVMGKEIKFLLHFVKESKQDESGMPNNRFLAERTGGTYSTLKVQPAELEDSGVYFCASSHRTSGYLYNEQFFGPGTRLTVL.

DNA of the CDR3: TGTGCCAGCAGTTACGGTAGCAGCGGAAACACCATATATTTT. Translating it yields CASSYGSSGNTIYF. This chain connects TRBV6-2 or TRBV6-3 to TRBJ1-3; no clear D gene. CDR1 is MNHEY, CDR2 SVGEGT, per germline. The length of the CDR3 is 14 residues. The ends were cut back, 2 bases at V and 4 bases at J, with 9 bases in the middle.

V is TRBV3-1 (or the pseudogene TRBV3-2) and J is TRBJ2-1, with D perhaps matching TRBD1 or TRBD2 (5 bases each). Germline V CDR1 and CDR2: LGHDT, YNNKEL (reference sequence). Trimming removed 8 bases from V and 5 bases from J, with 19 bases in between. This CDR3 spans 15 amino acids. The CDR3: CASGGWGLTDNEQFF. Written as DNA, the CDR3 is TGTGCCAGCGGAGGTTGGGGCCTAACTGACAATGAGCAGTTCTTC.

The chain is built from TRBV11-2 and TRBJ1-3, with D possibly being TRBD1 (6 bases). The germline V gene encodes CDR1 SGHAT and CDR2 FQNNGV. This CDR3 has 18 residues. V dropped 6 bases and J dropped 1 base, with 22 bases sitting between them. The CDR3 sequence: CASRQLGRQGISGNTIYF. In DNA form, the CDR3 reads TGTGCCAGCAGGCAACTAGGGAGGCAGGGGATTTCTGGAAACACCATATATTTT.

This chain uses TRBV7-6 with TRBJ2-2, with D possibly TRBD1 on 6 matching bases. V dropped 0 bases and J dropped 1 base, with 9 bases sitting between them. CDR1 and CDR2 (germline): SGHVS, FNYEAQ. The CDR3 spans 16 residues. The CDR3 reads CASSLAIRGNTGELFF. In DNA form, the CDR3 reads TGTGCCAGCAGCTTAGCGATCAGGGGGAACACCGGGGAGCTGTTTTTT.

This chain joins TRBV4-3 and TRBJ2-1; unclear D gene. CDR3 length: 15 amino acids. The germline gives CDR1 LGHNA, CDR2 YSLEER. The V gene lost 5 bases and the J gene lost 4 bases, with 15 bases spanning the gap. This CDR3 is CASSSGYSTYNEQFF. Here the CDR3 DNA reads TGCGCCAGCAGCTCGGGCTACTCCACTTACAATGAGCAGTTCTTC.